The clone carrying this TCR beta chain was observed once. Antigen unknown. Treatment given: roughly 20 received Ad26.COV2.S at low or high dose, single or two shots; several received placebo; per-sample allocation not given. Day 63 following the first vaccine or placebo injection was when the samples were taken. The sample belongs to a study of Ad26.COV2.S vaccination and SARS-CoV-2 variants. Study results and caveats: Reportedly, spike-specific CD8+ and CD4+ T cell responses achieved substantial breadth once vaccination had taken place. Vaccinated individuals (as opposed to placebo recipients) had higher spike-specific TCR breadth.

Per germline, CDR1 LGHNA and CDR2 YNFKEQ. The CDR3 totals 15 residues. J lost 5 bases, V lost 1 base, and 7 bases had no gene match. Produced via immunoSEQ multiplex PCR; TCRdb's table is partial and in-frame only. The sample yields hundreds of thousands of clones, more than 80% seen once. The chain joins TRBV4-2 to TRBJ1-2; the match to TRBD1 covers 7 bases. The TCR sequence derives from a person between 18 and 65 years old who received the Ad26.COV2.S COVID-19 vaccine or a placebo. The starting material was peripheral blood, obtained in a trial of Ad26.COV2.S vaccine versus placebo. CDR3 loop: CASSQGTGASYGYTF. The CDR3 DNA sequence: TGTGCCAGCAGCCAAGGAACAGGGGCGAGTTATGGCTACACCTTC.